This entry lists 21 T cell receptor beta chains sequenced from one sample in a study of response to subunit inactivated influenza vaccine. A single record per CDR3 protein comes from TCRdb applying MiXCR to the RT-PCR reads. The sample contains roughly 500,000 distinct CDR3 sequences, approximately 15% of which appear only once. The input for sequencing was CD4+ T cells sorted from PBMCs, taken 23 to 25 months after vaccination. The receptors stem from a man between 50 and 75 years old who received an inactivated influenza vaccine.

This clonotype appeared a few times. This chain uses TRBV20-1 with TRBJ2-5, with D unresolved. V was cut by 2 bases and J by 4 bases, with 5 bases left in between. The CDR3 spans 11 residues. Germline V CDR1 and CDR2: DFQATT, SNEGSKA (reference sequence). The CDR3 DNA sequence: TGCAGTGCTAGATTAGGAGAGACCCAGTACTTC. This sequence encodes CSARLGETQYF.

J is TRBJ2-7 and V is TRBV20-1, with 8 bases fitting TRBD2. The trim removed 2 bases at V and 0 bases at J, leaving 6 bases unmatched. This CDR3 has 15 residues. Germline CDR1 reads DFQATT; CDR2 reads SNEGSKA (reference sequence). The CDR3 protein is CSARFSSGSSYEQYF. The CDR3 DNA reads as TGCAGTGCTAGATTCTCTAGCGGGTCCTCCTACGAGCAGTACTTC.

The chain combines TRBV3-1 with TRBJ1-2; D remains unclear. The CDR3 extends over 12 amino acids. Looked up from germline, CDR1 is LGHDT and CDR2 is YNNKEL (reference sequence). V was cut by 3 bases and J by 5 bases, with 7 bases left in between. DNA for the CDR3: TGTGCCAGCAGCCAGGCAGAGTATGGCTACACCTTC. Amino acids: CASSQAEYGYTF.

In this sample, this clonotype turned up many times. The chain combines TRBV20-1 with TRBJ1-5; D uncertain. V lost 3 bases to trimming and J lost 4 bases, with 16 bases between them. CDR3 size: 15 residues. Germline V CDR1 and CDR2: DFQATT, SNEGSKA (reference sequence). The CDR3 nucleotides read TGCAGTGCTAGGGTCGGGATGTCTAGGAATCAGCCCCAGCATTTT. Its translation: CSARVGMSRNQPQHF.

This clonotype has a count of ten or more. The chain joins TRBV7-6 to TRBJ1-1; D not resolved. Per the germline V gene, CDR1 is SGHVS and CDR2 is FNYEAQ. V was clipped by 1 base and J by 2 bases, with 5 bases between them. CDR3 length equals 13 residues. This CDR3 reads CASSLDRNTEAFF. The CDR3 region has the DNA TGTGCCAGCAGCTTAGACCGAAACACTGAAGCTTTCTTT.

This clonotype has just a few counts. This chain uses TRBV10-2 with TRBJ1-5, with D perhaps matching TRBD1 (5 bases). Trimming stripped 4 bases from V and 5 bases from J, with 12 bases between. The CDR3 has 14 amino acids. Germline V lookup: CDR1 WSHSY, CDR2 SAAADI. The chain's CDR3 is CASSVARGDQPQHF. As DNA, the CDR3 is TGCGCCAGCAGTGTCGCGAGGGGCGATCAGCCCCAGCATTTT.

The table lists this clonotype with a few counts. The V and J genes are TRBV5-1 and TRBJ2-1; D unclear. This CDR3 is 17 amino acids long. Germline CDR1 is SGHRS and CDR2 is YFSETQ. The germline V and J ends were trimmed by 6 bases and 4 bases, with 23 bases remaining between them. The CDR3, as DNA: TGCGCCAGCAAAGTTGCGTGGGTGATGGGGAAATACAATGAGCAGTTCTTC. This codes for CASKVAWVMGKYNEQFF. The variable domain in full, completed from reference TRBV5-1 and TRBJ2-1, reads KAGVTQTPRYLIKTRGQQVTLSCSPISGHRSVSWYQQTPGQGLQFLFEYFSETQRNKGNFPGRFSGRQFSNSRSEMNVSTLELGDSALYLCASKVAWVMGKYNEQFFGPGTRLTVL.

This clonotype was recorded many times. The rearrangement joins TRBV2 to TRBJ2-7; weak D call: TRBD2 (5 bases). The CDR3 has 14 amino acids. CDR1 is SNHLY and CDR2 is FYNNEI in the germline V gene. The germline V and J ends were trimmed by 6 bases and 2 bases, with 14 bases remaining between them. The CDR3 sequence is CASRFAGYAYEQYF. The CDR3 DNA is TGTGCCAGCAGATTCGCGGGTTATGCCTACGAGCAGTACTTC.

This clonotype was observed many times. The chain uses TRBV3-1 and TRBJ2-2; D call uncertain. The germline CDR1 and CDR2 sequences are LGHDT and YNNKEL (reference sequence). V was trimmed by 1 base and J by 8 bases, leaving 2 bases between them. The CDR3 length is 11 residues. This chain's CDR3 is CASSQGGELFF. Here the CDR3 DNA reads TGTGCCAGCAGCCAAGGAGGGGAGCTGTTTTTT.

The chain couples TRBV20-1 to TRBJ1-4, with D possibly matching TRBD1 (6 bases). V was trimmed by 3 bases and J by 10 bases, leaving 15 bases between them. Germline V lookup: CDR1 DFQATT, CDR2 SNEGSKA (reference sequence). The CDR3 loop spans 13 amino acids. In nucleotides, the CDR3 is TGCAGTGCTAGTCTAACAGGGCCCGGAAAACTGTTTTTT. It codes for CSASLTGPGKLFF.

CDR3 bases: TGCGCCAGCAGCCTGGCCAGGTCCGCGAACACCGGGGAGCTGTTTTTT. It is translated as CASSLARSANTGELFF. J is TRBJ2-2 and V is TRBV5-1, with D hard to call. The CDR3 is made up of 16 amino acids. Germline values: CDR1 SGHRS, CDR2 YFSETQ. Trimming removed 4 bases from V and 0 bases from J, with 13 bases in between.

This clonotype was seen a few times. V and J are TRBV12-3 or TRBV12-4 and TRBJ2-1; D is possibly TRBD1 (5 bases). The CDR3 is 11 residues long. V was shortened by 5 bases and J by 13 bases, with 12 bases between the two germline ends. DNA for the CDR3: TGTGCCAGCAGTAAGGACATATCCCAGTTCTTC. It translates to CASSKDISQFF.

The chain employs TRBV9 and TRBJ2-3; unclear D gene. This CDR3 is 15 amino acids long. Germline V lookup: CDR1 SGDLS, CDR2 YYNGEE. V lost 4 bases and J 0 bases, leaving 12 bases between the germline ends. The CDR3 spells CASSPSAPSTDTQYF. The CDR3 DNA sequence: TGTGCCAGCAGCCCTTCGGCCCCTAGCACAGATACGCAGTATTTT.

The chain links TRBV5-1 to TRBJ2-1, with a possible D match to TRBD1 (6 bases). V was pared by 0 bases and J by 3 bases, with 10 bases between. From germline, CDR1 is SGHRS and CDR2 YFSETQ. CDR3 size: 15 residues. CDR3 DNA sequence: TGCGCCAGCAGCTTGGTGCAGGGGCACTACAATGAGCAGTTCTTC. Translated: CASSLVQGHYNEQFF.

This clonotype appeared a few times. The rearrangement joins TRBV5-1 to TRBJ2-1; 12 bases are shared with TRBD1. The CDR3 extends over 15 amino acids. Germline CDR1 SGHRS, CDR2 YFSETQ. The J segment lost 8 bases and the V segment lost 4 bases, leaving 7 bases of the junction unmatched. CDR3 in amino acids: CASSLSGTGGDEQFF. In DNA, the CDR3 is TGCGCCAGCAGCCTTTCCGGGACAGGGGGCGATGAGCAGTTCTTC.

This clonotype occurred a few times. The V gene is TRBV5-6, the J gene TRBJ1-1; no definite D call. Germline V CDR1 and CDR2: SGHDT, YYEEEE. V lost 4 bases and J lost 8, with 18 bases in between. CDR3 length: 14 residues. Written as DNA, the CDR3 is TGTGCCAGCAGCCTTCTGAGTTTGGTCAGGGAAGCTTTCTTT. The encoded protein is CASSLLSLVREAFF.

The gene calls are TRBV3-1 and TRBJ2-7; a weak D match, TRBD1 (6 bases). The ends were cut back, 4 bases at V and 1 base at J, with 14 bases in the middle. This CDR3 contains 15 residues. Germline V gene lookup returns CDR1 LGHDT and CDR2 YNNKEL (reference sequence). CDR3 amino acids: CASSRGTTGSYEQYF. CDR3 nucleotide sequence: TGTGCCAGCAGCCGGGGGACGACAGGTTCCTACGAGCAGTACTTC.

This clonotype appeared a few times. The genes are TRBV7-2 and TRBJ2-7, with D possibly being TRBD1 or TRBD2 (5 bases each). Germline CDR1 is SGHTA and CDR2 is FQGNSA. The CDR3 is 14 residues long. V dropped 2 bases and J dropped 4 bases, with 12 bases sitting between them. The CDR3: CASSLNLWGYEQYF. Written as DNA, the CDR3 is TGTGCCAGCAGCTTAAATCTTTGGGGGTACGAGCAGTACTTC.

The chain is built from TRBV20-1 and TRBJ2-7; D possibly corresponds to TRBD1 (6 bases). Germline CDR1 and CDR2: DFQATT and SNEGSKA (reference sequence). CDR3 size: 13 residues. The V end was cut by 3 bases, the J end by 2 bases, with 11 bases between. The CDR3 region is CSARIQGTYEQYF. CDR3 nucleotides: TGCAGTGCTAGGATACAGGGAACCTACGAGCAGTACTTC.

The rearrangement joins TRBV7-2 to TRBJ2-1; 7 bases line up with TRBD2. Germline CDR1 SGHTA, CDR2 FQGNSA. This CDR3 has 16 amino acids. V shed 2 bases, J shed 2 bases, and the junction held 6 bases outside the gene matches. The CDR3 sequence: CASSLISAGAYNEQFF. The CDR3 nucleotides are TGTGCCAGCAGCTTAATATCTGCGGGGGCCTACAATGAGCAGTTCTTC. The entire variable domain, with the rest obtained from reference TRBV7-2 and TRBJ2-1, is as follows: GAGVSQSPSNKVTEKGKDVELRCDPISGHTALYWYRQSLGQGLEFLIYFQGNSAPDKSGLPSDRFSAERTGGSVSTLTIQRTQQEDSAVYLCASSLISAGAYNEQFFGPGTRLTVL.

The genes are TRBV7-2 and TRBJ2-7, with 11 bases matching TRBD2. Germline trimming cut 5 bases from V and 1 base from J; bases unmatched to any gene: 4. CDR3 size: 15 residues. The germline V gene has CDR1 SGHTA and CDR2 FQGNSA. The CDR3 loop reads CASSAGTSGSYEQYF. The CDR3, as DNA: TGTGCCAGCAGCGCGGGGACTAGCGGATCCTACGAGCAGTACTTC.